Shown below are 29 T cell receptor beta chains from a single sample sequenced in a study of blood T cell repertoires in COVID-19. Sequencing used immunoSEQ multiplex PCR; TCRdb keeps in-frame clones, though not all of them. Of over 200,000 clones in the sample, around 88% were seen once. Input material: PBMCs or T cells enriched from blood (not recorded which). The receptors were gathered from a middle-aged woman with acute COVID-19.

The rearrangement links TRBV19 to TRBJ1-6, with D unresolved. V gave up 7 bases and J gave up 10 bases, with 17 bases separating them. The CDR3 loop spans 14 amino acids. CDR1 LNHDA and CDR2 SQIVND come from the germline V gene (reference sequence). The CDR3 DNA is TGTGCCAGTACCGACGCACGGCAGCGATCACCCCTCCACTTT. Translation gives CASTDARQRSPLHF.

CDR3 sequence: CASRDLRDRGIGSKAFF. DNA of the CDR3: TGTGCCAGCAGGGACCTCCGGGACAGGGGAATTGGTTCTAAAGCTTTCTTT. The chain links TRBV2 to TRBJ1-1; 10 bases are a match to TRBD1. This CDR3 has 17 amino acids. The trim removed 6 bases at V and 9 bases at J, leaving 19 bases unmatched. Germline V lookup: CDR1 SNHLY, CDR2 FYNNEI.

V gene TRBV6-2 or TRBV6-3 combines with J gene TRBJ2-3; TRBD2 matches at 10 bases. CDR1 is MNHEY, CDR2 SVGEGT, per germline. Germline trimming cut 0 bases from V and 1 base from J; bases unmatched to any gene: 10. The CDR3 consists of 19 residues. In DNA form, the CDR3 reads TGTGCCAGCAGTTACTCGTACTCGGGGGGGACTAGCGGCACAGATACGCAGTATTTT. This gives the protein CASSYSYSGGTSGTDTQYF.

V is TRBV19 and J is TRBJ1-1; perhaps TRBD1 as D (6 bases). The CDR3 is 15 residues long. The V gene's germline CDR1 is LNHDA and CDR2 SQIVND (reference sequence). The V end lost 5 bases, the J end lost 4 bases, and 17 bases lay between the germline ends. CDR3 sequence: CASSLAGGAGTEAFF. The CDR3 DNA is TGTGCCAGTAGTTTGGCGGGGGGCGCGGGCACTGAAGCTTTCTTT.

The chain carries TRBV19 and TRBJ1-3; TRBD1 is a possible D gene (5 bases). CDR1 LNHDA and CDR2 SQIVND come from the germline V gene (reference sequence). V gave up 2 bases and J gave up 4 bases, with 24 bases separating them. The CDR3 totals 19 residues. CDR3 nucleotides: TGTGCCAGTAGTATATGGCCCCCTTATACCGGGACTGAAGGAAACACCATATATTTT. Translated, it gives CASSIWPPYTGTEGNTIYF.

The gene calls are TRBV19 and TRBJ1-1; 7 nucleotides agree with TRBD1. The length of the CDR3 is 16 residues. Germline assignment: CDR1 LNHDA and CDR2 SQIVND (reference sequence). The J segment lost 1 base and the V segment lost 4 bases, leaving 9 bases of the junction unmatched. The CDR3 region has the DNA TGTGCCAGTAGTACGCTTACAGGGGCAAGGAACACTGAAGCTTTCTTT. Translation gives CASSTLTGARNTEAFF.

The rearrangement links TRBV14 to TRBJ1-2, with 8 bases fitting TRBD1. Trimming took 1 base from V and 4 from J; bases not matched to a gene: 11. This CDR3 comprises 17 residues. The germline V gene has CDR1 SGHDN and CDR2 FVKESK. The chain's CDR3 is CASSQAGTGPSFYGYTF. The CDR3 bases are TGTGCCAGCAGCCAAGCTGGGACAGGCCCGTCGTTCTATGGCTACACCTTC.

J is TRBJ2-6 and V is TRBV5-1; no firm D call. The CDR3 extends over 13 amino acids. The V gene lost 5 bases and the J gene lost 2 bases, with 5 bases spanning the gap. Germline V gene sequence: CDR1 SGHRS, CDR2 YFSETQ. The CDR3 region has the DNA TGCGCCAGCAGGGGCGCTGGGGCCAACGTCCTGACTTTC. Translating it yields CASRGAGANVLTF.

The chain recombines TRBV5-6 with TRBJ1-3; 8 bases line up with TRBD1. V was pared by 4 bases and J by 4 bases, with 10 bases of the junction left unmatched. Per the germline V gene, CDR1 is SGHDT and CDR2 is YYEEEE. The CDR3 spans 16 residues. The CDR3 coding sequence is TGTGCCAGCAGCCTATGGACAGGGAATCCAGGAAACACCATATATTTT. This encodes CASSLWTGNPGNTIYF. Complete variable domain (other parts from reference TRBV5-6 and TRBJ1-3): DAGVTQSPTHLIKTRGQQVTLRCSPKSGHDTVSWYQQALGQGPQFIFQYYEEEERQRGNFPDRFSGHQFPNYSSELNVNALLLGDSALYLCASSLWTGNPGNTIYFGEGSWLTVV.

The J gene is TRBJ1-5, the V gene TRBV27, with TRBD1 as a possible D gene (6 bases). CDR1 MNHEY and CDR2 SMNVEV come from the germline V gene (reference sequence). V gave up 5 bases and J gave up 7 bases, with 12 bases separating them. This CDR3 is 13 amino acids long. CDR3 in DNA: TGTGCCAGCAGTGTAGGGGGTCGGCAGCCCCAGCATTTT. It yields the protein CASSVGGRQPQHF.

A word on this clone: Within the sample, other DNA sequences also encode this same CDR3. The rearrangement links TRBV7-6 to TRBJ2-2; maybe TRBD2 (5 bases). The CDR3 loop spans 15 amino acids. The germline V gene has CDR1 SGHVS and CDR2 FNYEAQ. Trimming removed 1 base at V and 5 bases at J, with 11 bases between. CDR3 amino acids: CASSLGGGSTGELFF. The DNA of the CDR3 is TGTGCCAGCAGCTTAGGAGGCGGGTCGACCGGGGAGCTGTTTTTT.

The table lists this clone with a few counts. The gene calls are TRBV5-1 and TRBJ2-1, with D maybe TRBD2 (5 bases). Germline lookup yields CDR1 SGHRS and CDR2 YFSETQ. Trimming removed 0 bases from V and 2 bases from J, with 15 bases in between. The CDR3 is 17 amino acids. Written as DNA, the CDR3 is TGCGCCAGCAGCTTGGTTGGACTCCCCAAGGCCTACAATGAGCAGTTCTTC. Encoded protein: CASSLVGLPKAYNEQFF.

V and J are TRBV19 and TRBJ1-5, with D possibly being TRBD1 (6 bases). Germline V gives CDR1 LNHDA, CDR2 SQIVND (reference sequence). The length of the CDR3 is 16 residues. With 3 bases removed from V and 5 bases from J, the gap between germline ends came to 17 bases. CDR3 DNA sequence: TGTGCCAGTAGTATCCAGGACAGAGCTTTCCATCAGCCCCAGCATTTT. Protein product: CASSIQDRAFHQPQHF.

The table lists this clone with a count of one. CDR3 coding DNA: TGTGCCAGCGGACAGTTATTAGGCGGCAATCAGCCCCAGCATTTT. Translation: CASGQLLGGNQPQHF. V usage is TRBV19 and J usage is TRBJ1-5; TRBD1 is a possible D gene (6 bases). Trimming stripped 9 bases from V and 2 bases from J, with 17 bases between. Germline CDR1 LNHDA, CDR2 SQIVND (reference sequence). The CDR3 is 15 residues long.

The sample holds a few counts of this clone. V and J are TRBV24-1 and TRBJ2-3, with D perhaps matching TRBD2 (6 bases). Trimming pared 1 base from V and 5 bases from J, leaving 12 bases between. This CDR3 comprises 15 residues. Germline V gene data show CDR1 as KGHDR and CDR2 as SFDVKD. This CDR3 is CATSDFRRGLDTQYF. The CDR3 nucleotides are TGTGCCACCAGTGATTTCCGTCGGGGGTTAGATACGCAGTATTTT.

The chain has TRBV7-2 and TRBJ2-1; 9 nucleotides agree with TRBD1. Trimming at V came to 5 bases and at J to 2 bases, leaving 4 bases not matched to a gene. The CDR3 covers 15 residues. The germline CDR1 and CDR2 sequences are SGHTA and FQGNSA. Here the CDR3 DNA reads TGTGCCAGCAGCGGAGGACAGGGGACCTACAATGAGCAGTTCTTC. It yields the protein CASSGGQGTYNEQFF.

The J gene is TRBJ2-3, the V gene TRBV28, with a tentative D call TRBD1 (6 bases). The CDR3 consists of 14 residues. Germline V gives CDR1 MDHEN, CDR2 SYDVKM. The V and J ends lost 6 bases and 5 bases respectively, with 15 bases between them. The CDR3 loop is CASSPGHLKDTQYF. Written as DNA, the CDR3 is TGTGCCAGCAGCCCGGGACACCTCAAAGATACGCAGTATTTT.

The chain joins TRBV13 to TRBJ2-2; perhaps TRBD1 as D (5 bases). Germline V lookup: CDR1 PRHDT, CDR2 FYEKMQ (reference sequence). Trimming removed 1 base from V and 6 bases from J, with 12 bases in between. The CDR3 contains 15 residues. The CDR3 here is CASSLDFQGPGELFF. The CDR3 DNA follows: TGTGCCAGCAGCTTAGATTTTCAGGGCCCCGGGGAGCTGTTTTTT.

The chain employs TRBV28 and TRBJ1-5, with D unresolved. Germline assignment: CDR1 MDHEN and CDR2 SYDVKM. The CDR3 spans 14 residues. V lost 1 base, J lost 4 bases, and 8 bases lay in between. The DNA of the CDR3 is TGTGCCAGCAGTTTATTGGCGGTTAATCAGCCCCAGCATTTT. This encodes CASSLLAVNQPQHF.

The rearrangement joins TRBV6-2 or TRBV6-3 to TRBJ2-1; 11 bases match TRBD2. Per the germline V gene, CDR1 is MNHEY and CDR2 is SVGEGT. With V trimmed by 5 bases and J by 4 bases, 16 bases remained unmatched. This CDR3 has 19 amino acids. CDR3 loop: CASSPSPGLAVSGYNEQFF. CDR3 nucleotide sequence: TGTGCCAGCAGTCCCAGCCCGGGACTAGCGGTCTCGGGATACAATGAGCAGTTCTTC.

This clone was counted a single time. V is TRBV6-2 or TRBV6-3 and J is TRBJ1-1; D remains unclear. Germline CDR1 is MNHEY and CDR2 is SVGEGT. This CDR3 spans 14 amino acids. V was shortened by 2 bases and J by 2 bases, with 9 bases between the two germline ends. The CDR3 spells CASSYALANTEAFF. Written as DNA, the CDR3 is TGTGCCAGCAGTTACGCCTTAGCTAACACTGAAGCTTTCTTT.

The genes are TRBV6-5 and TRBJ1-2; tentative D call: TRBD1 (5 bases). Germline V gives CDR1 MNHEY, CDR2 SVGAGI. Trimming removed 6 bases at V and 1 base at J, with 12 bases between. The CDR3 is 14 residues long. This CDR3 is CASSSGWSNYGYTF. CDR3 nucleotides: TGTGCCAGCAGCTCAGGGTGGAGTAACTATGGCTACACCTTC.

The genes are TRBV27 and TRBJ1-1; 8 bases agree with TRBD1. There are 14 residues in the CDR3. V lost 3 bases and J lost 11; bases outside the gene matches: 11. Germline-derived CDR1 and CDR2 are MNHEY and SMNVEV (reference sequence). The chain's CDR3 is CASSFSPARDRAFF. CDR3 nucleotides: TGTGCCAGCAGTTTTTCCCCCGCCCGGGACAGGGCTTTCTTT.

The V and J genes are TRBV29-1 and TRBJ1-1, with D perhaps TRBD1 (5 bases). The CDR3 loop spans 12 amino acids. Trimming took off 5 bases at V and 6 bases at J, with 13 bases between the two ends. Germline values: CDR1 SQVTM, CDR2 ANQGSEA. The CDR3 loop is CSVRAGPAEAFF. DNA of the CDR3: TGCAGCGTTCGGGCAGGGCCAGCTGAAGCTTTCTTT.

This chain joins TRBV19 and TRBJ1-2, with TRBD1 identical over 8 bases. V shed 7 bases, J shed 0 bases, and the junction held 7 bases outside the gene matches. CDR3 length equals 15 residues. CDR1 is LNHDA, CDR2 SQIVND, per germline (reference sequence). CDR3 amino acids: CASKPGQASNYGYTF. The CDR3 DNA reads as TGTGCCAGTAAGCCGGGACAGGCATCTAACTATGGCTACACCTTC.

This chain links TRBV19 with TRBJ2-7, with 9 bases fitting TRBD2. V lost 2 bases and J lost 0; bases outside the gene matches: 2. CDR1 and CDR2 (germline): LNHDA, SQIVND (reference sequence). The CDR3 consists of 15 residues. CDR3 coding DNA: TGTGCCAGTAGTATACTAGCGGGGATCTCCTACGAGCAGTACTTC. This gives the protein CASSILAGISYEQYF. Looking up the rest from reference TRBV19 and TRBJ2-7 gives the full variable domain: DGGITQSPKYLFRKEGQNVTLSCEQNLNHDAMYWYRQDPGQGLRLIYYSQIVNDFQKGDIAEGYSVSREKKESFPLTVTSAQKNPTAFYLCASSILAGISYEQYFGPGTRLTVT.

The J gene is TRBJ2-7, the V gene TRBV10-3, with 10 bases that match TRBD2. CDR3 size: 15 residues. CDR1 is ENHRY, CDR2 SYGVKD, per germline. V lost 3 bases and J lost 5; bases outside the gene matches: 7. This CDR3 is CAISDLAGGLDEQYF. The CDR3 region has the DNA TGTGCCATCAGTGACTTAGCGGGGGGCCTCGACGAGCAGTACTTC.

As to this clone: Here the CDR3 omits its conserved ending phenylalanine or tryptophan, so a read error is the likely source. The chain recombines TRBV6-2 or TRBV6-3 with TRBJ1-1; 7 bases agree with TRBD1. This CDR3 region has 15 residues. V shed 5 bases, J shed 4 bases, and the junction held 10 bases outside the gene matches. Germline CDR1 reads MNHEY; CDR2 reads SVGEGT. The CDR3: CASSGRRGLLTEAFL. The CDR3 coding sequence is TGTGCCAGCAGTGGAAGAAGGGGGCTCCTCACTGAAGCTTTCCTT.

The chain employs TRBV5-1 and TRBJ2-6, with TRBD2 matching 8 bases. CDR1 is SGHRS, CDR2 YFSETQ, per germline. With V trimmed by 4 bases and J by 0 bases, 6 bases remained unmatched. The CDR3 sequence is 17 residues long. CDR3 sequence reads: CASSPAGALSGANVLTF. The CDR3 DNA sequence: TGCGCCAGCAGCCCAGCGGGGGCCCTCTCTGGGGCCAACGTCCTGACTTTC.